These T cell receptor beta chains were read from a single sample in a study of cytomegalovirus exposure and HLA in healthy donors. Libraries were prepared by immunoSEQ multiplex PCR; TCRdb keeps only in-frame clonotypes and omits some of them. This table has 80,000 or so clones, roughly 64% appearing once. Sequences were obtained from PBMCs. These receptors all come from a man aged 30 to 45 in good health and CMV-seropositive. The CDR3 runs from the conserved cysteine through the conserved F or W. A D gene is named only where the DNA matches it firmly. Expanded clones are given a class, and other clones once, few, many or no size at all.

TGTGCCAGCAGCGTCATCCCAGGGGCGGTGGGAAACACCATATATTTT CASSVIPGAVGNTIYF TRBV9 NA NA TRBJ1-3
TGTGCCAGCAGCCCCGGAGGGAACACCATATATTTT CASSPGGNTIYF TRBV7-9 NA NA TRBJ1-3
TGCAGCGTTGAAGCACCTGCAGGGCGCGAGCAGTACTTC CSVEAPAGREQYF TRBV29-1 NA NA TRBJ2-7
TGTGCCAGCAGTGACACTCTTTTGGACAGGGAAGACCAGCCCCAGCATTTT CASSDTLLDREDQPQHF TRBV6-4 once TRBD1 TRBJ1-5
TGCGCCAGCAGCTGGGGGGACAGGGACTACAATGAGCAGTTCTTC CASSWGDRDYNEQFF TRBV5-1 NA TRBD1 TRBJ2-1
TGTGCCAGTAGTATTATTGGACATAGCAATCAGCCCCAGCATTTT CASSIIGHSNQPQHF TRBV19 NA NA TRBJ1-5
TGTGCCTGGAGTGTCATGGAGAATTCACCCCTCCACTTT CAWSVMENSPLHF TRBV30 few NA TRBJ1-6
TGTGCCACCAGCGGGGGGGGTGGGCAAGCTAACTATGGCTACACCTTC CATSGGGGQANYGYTF TRBV15 NA NA TRBJ1-2
TGTGCCAGCAGACGCACGTGGACAGGGGATATGGACGCTTTCTTT CASRRTWTGDMDAFF TRBV6-5 few TRBD1 TRBJ1-1
TGTGCCATCAGTGACGAGTACAGGGCTGGAAACACCATATATTTT CAISDEYRAGNTIYF TRBV10-3 NA NA TRBJ1-3
TGCGCCAGCAGCTGGACTAGCCTGAACACCGGGGAGCTGTTTTTT CASSWTSLNTGELFF TRBV5-1 NA TRBD2 TRBJ2-2
TGTGCCAGCAGAGCCGCTAGCAACACCGGGGAGCTGTTTTTT CASRAASNTGELFF TRBV6-5 NA NA TRBJ2-2
TGTGCCAGCAGCTTTGGCAACATGAACACTGAAGCTTTCTTT CASSFGNMNTEAFF TRBV7-9 NA NA TRBJ1-1
TGCGCCAGCAGTGCGCTTCGGGACAGGGGGCTGGAAGATACGCAGTATTTT CASSALRDRGLEDTQYF TRBV4-1 NA TRBD1 TRBJ2-3
TGTGCCAGCAGTTTCCTGATACAGGAGTCGGGGAGGCAGATTCAGTACTTC CASSFLIQESGRQIQYF TRBV28 few NA TRBJ2-7
TGTGCCAGCAGCTTAACCGGACACCAAATTCAGTACTTC CASSLTGHQIQYF TRBV7-9 NA NA TRBJ2-4
TGCAGCGTTGAGGGAGGCTCCTACAATGAGCAGTTCTTC CSVEGGSYNEQFF TRBV29-1 NA NA TRBJ2-1
TGTGCCAGCAGTTTATATAGCGGGAAAGGGACCGGGGAGCTGTTTTTT CASSLYSGKGTGELFF TRBV27 NA TRBD2 TRBJ2-2
TGTGCCAGCAAATTGGGGCAGCAGACCGAGCAGTACTTC CASKLGQQTEQYF TRBV6-5 NA NA TRBJ2-7
TGTGCCAGCAGCTTCGGACAGAGCGGCACTGAAGCTTTCTTT CASSFGQSGTEAFF TRBV11-1 NA NA TRBJ1-1
TGCAGCGTACATGGGACAGGGGTGAGCAATGAGCAGTTCTTC CSVHGTGVSNEQFF TRBV29-1 NA TRBD1 TRBJ2-1
TGTGCCAGCAGTTTATCGGTCGGGGCCAACGTCCTGACTTTC CASSLSVGANVLTF TRBV28 NA NA TRBJ2-6
TGTGCCAGCAGTCCCCCTGGACAGGGGGCGCGGGAGCAGTACTTC CASSPPGQGAREQYF TRBV28 NA TRBD1 TRBJ2-7
TGTGCCAGCAGGGTCAGGGACTATGGCTACACCTTC CASRVRDYGYTF TRBV5-6 NA NA TRBJ1-2
TGTGCCAGCAGTGACGACAGGTTTAATGAAAAACTGTTTTTT CASSDDRFNEKLFF TRBV27 NA NA TRBJ1-4
TGCAGCGCCGACAGGGGGCGAGAGACCCAGTACTTC CSADRGRETQYF TRBV29-1 NA TRBD1 TRBJ2-5
TGTGCCAGCAGCTCAGAAGGGGGCTTCTCCTACGAGCAGTACTTC CASSSEGGFSYEQYF TRBV7-9 few TRBD1 TRBJ2-7
TGTGCCAGCAGTCAGGTTAGGGAAAAACTGTTTTTT CASSQVREKLFF TRBV28 NA NA TRBJ1-4
TGTGCCTGGAGTGCAGGGTTTACCGGGGAGCTGTTTTTT CAWSAGFTGELFF TRBV30 few NA TRBJ2-2
TGTGCCAGCAGCTTAGGCCTGGGGGCTAGCGGGAGTTTCGCAGATACGCAGTATTTT CASSLGLGASGSFADTQYF TRBV13 once TRBD2 TRBJ2-3
TGTGCCAGCAGCTTAGGGCGGAGCTCTGGAAACACCATATATTTT CASSLGRSSGNTIYF TRBV11-3 NA NA TRBJ1-3
TGTGCCAGCAGCCCGATGACAGGCCGGGATGCTGAAGCTTTCTTT CASSPMTGRDAEAFF TRBV5-6 NA NA TRBJ1-1
TGTGCCAGCAGTTTACGGACAGATGGGACTGAAGCTTTCTTT CASSLRTDGTEAFF TRBV27 NA NA TRBJ1-1